Presented here are 20 T cell receptor beta chains from one specimen sequenced in a study of blood T cells in healthy people across ages. Together with a sample-barcoded 5' primer, a J-beta primer mix was included in a second PCR lasting about 6 to 11 cycles. Using its own MiXCR run on the 5' RACE reads, TCRdb lists one record per CDR3 protein. This table has over a million distinct CDR3 sequences, 42% appearing once. Sequencing was performed on blood. Source of these receptors: a young woman in good health.

The chain uses TRBV15 and TRBJ1-5; a possible D gene is TRBD1 (6 bases). CDR1 is LNHNV, CDR2 YYDKDF, per germline (reference sequence). V was cut by 0 bases and J by 6 bases, with 15 bases left in between. The CDR3 loop spans 16 amino acids. CDR3 DNA: TGTGCCACCAGCAGAGATCATGCGGGGGGGCTTCAGCCCCAGCATTTT. Amino acid sequence: CATSRDHAGGLQPQHF.

The table lists this clonotype with a few counts. This chain links TRBV5-1 with TRBJ2-5, with a possible D match to TRBD2 (5 bases). V shed 0 bases and J shed 4 bases, with 10 bases lying between them. The CDR3 is 14 residues long. Germline V gene sequence: CDR1 SGHRS, CDR2 YFSETQ. DNA of the CDR3: TGCGCCAGCAGCTTGGAGGAGGTTGCAGAGACCCAGTACTTC. This gives the protein CASSLEEVAETQYF.

This clonotype was seen a few times. The rearrangement joins TRBV4-1 to TRBJ2-1; a weak D match, TRBD1 (6 bases). This CDR3 spans 17 amino acids. Trimming stripped 1 base from V and 8 bases from J, with 21 bases between. CDR1 and CDR2 from the germline V gene are MGHRA and YSYEKL. CDR3 bases: TGCGCCAGCAGCCAAGCTCCGTTCGGGCAGGGGAAGGATGAGCAGTTCTTC. Translating it yields CASSQAPFGQGKDEQFF.

The chain joins TRBV12-3 or TRBV12-4 to TRBJ1-5, with D hard to call. The V end lost 3 bases, the J end lost 1 base, and 10 bases lay between the germline ends. This CDR3 comprises 15 residues. The CDR3 DNA reads as TGTGCCAGCAGTTTTGCCGGTACAAGCAATCAGCCCCAGCATTTT. Its translation: CASSFAGTSNQPQHF.

Details on this clonotype: Mismatch with germline at one junction end may stem from a read error. The chain recombines TRBV12-3 or TRBV12-4 with TRBJ2-3; TRBD2 matches at 15 bases. This CDR3 is 19 amino acids long. The CDR3 nucleotides read TGTGCCAGCAGTGCCACCTGGACTAGCGGGGGGGCGGGCGCAGATACGGAGTATTTT. It translates to CASSATWTSGGAGADTEYF.

The genes are TRBV5-1 and TRBJ2-1; 7 bases are shared with TRBD2. Germline V gene data show CDR1 as SGHRS and CDR2 as YFSETQ. J gave up 8 bases and V 0 bases, and 8 bases lay outside the gene matches. The CDR3 is 15 amino acids. CDR3 loop: CASSLGGGGYDEQFF. CDR3 bases: TGCGCCAGCAGCTTGGGTGGGGGGGGATACGATGAGCAGTTCTTC.

The V call is TRBV25-1, the J call TRBJ1-1, with unresolved D. V shed 4 bases and J shed 4 bases, with 10 bases lying between them. Germline V CDR1 and CDR2: MGHDK, SYGVNS. CDR3 length: 13 amino acids. CDR3 loop: CASSGGRSTEAFF. DNA of the CDR3: TGTGCCAGCAGTGGGGGTAGGAGCACTGAAGCTTTCTTT. The full variable domain, in which reference TRBV25-1 and TRBJ1-1 provide the parts outside the CDR3, is EADIYQTPRYLVIGTGKKITLECSQTMGHDKMYWYQQDPGMELHLIHYSYGVNSTEKGDLSSESTVSRIRTEHFPLTLESARPSHTSQYLCASSGGRSTEAFFGQGTRLTVV.

This clonotype was detected once. Germline is not matched at one junction end, which may reflect a read error. The CDR3 DNA reads TGTGCCAGCAGCCAAGGTGGTCAAGGTACTAGGTACAAGGAGCAGTTCTTC. This codes for CASSQGGQGTRYKEQFF. The chain employs TRBV4-2 and TRBJ2-1; TRBD2 might be the D (5 bases). Germline CDR1 LGHNA, CDR2 YNFKEQ. CDR3 length: 17 amino acids.

This clonotype was counted only a few times. The J gene is TRBJ2-7, the V gene TRBV3-1; D possibly corresponds to TRBD2 (5 bases). The germline V and J ends were trimmed by 3 bases and 3 bases, with 18 bases remaining between them. From germline, CDR1 is LGHDT and CDR2 YNNKEL (reference sequence). The CDR3 spans 16 residues. The CDR3 DNA is TGTGCCAGCAGCCACTACCCGGACTCAGGTCACTACGAGCAGTACTTC. It specifies CASSHYPDSGHYEQYF.

This clonotype came up a few times. The genes are TRBV6-6 and TRBJ2-3; D is possibly TRBD2 (6 bases). V shed 6 bases and J shed 4 bases, with 11 bases lying between them. The CDR3 has 13 amino acids. Germline lookup yields CDR1 MNHNY and CDR2 SVGAGI (reference sequence). CDR3 nucleotides: TGTGCCAGCAGCTCGGGAGTCCCAGATACGCAGTATTTT. This sequence encodes CASSSGVPDTQYF.

This chain links TRBV9 with TRBJ2-3; 11 bases match TRBD2. The CDR3 consists of 15 residues. Trimming took 5 bases from V and 4 from J; bases not matched to a gene: 6. In germline, CDR1 is SGDLS, CDR2 YYNGEE. The CDR3 region has the DNA TGTGCCAGCAGGGAGACTAGCGGGGTCGCAGATACGCAGTATTTT. Protein product: CASRETSGVADTQYF.

This clonotype was counted only a few times. The rearrangement uses TRBV6-1 and TRBJ2-5; maybe TRBD1 (6 bases). Near its end, the DNA agrees better with TRBJ2-7, so the J call may be wrong. The CDR3 has 15 amino acids. The germline gives CDR1 MNHNS, CDR2 SASEGT. CDR3 nucleotide sequence: TGTGCCAGCAGGGCCGGACAGTCGCCCTCCTACGAGCAGTACTTC. Translation: CASRAGQSPSYEQYF.

This clonotype was recorded a few times. The gene calls are TRBV29-1 and TRBJ2-7; no clear D gene. Between the trimmed V and J ends, which lost 5 bases and 4 bases, there was a span of 15 bases. The CDR3 spans 13 residues. Germline lookup yields CDR1 SQVTM and CDR2 ANQGSEA. CDR3 in amino acids: CSVIPDPSYEQYF. CDR3 bases: TGCAGCGTTATCCCAGACCCATCTTACGAGCAGTACTTC.

This chain uses TRBV15 with TRBJ1-5, with D hard to call. The V end was cut by 6 bases, the J end by 2 bases, with 11 bases between. Germline assignment: CDR1 LNHNV and CDR2 YYDKDF (reference sequence). This CDR3 has 14 amino acids. CDR3 sequence (DNA): TGTGCCACCAGAACTGCGACTGGCAATCAGCCCCAGCATTTT. This encodes CATRTATGNQPQHF.

This chain links TRBV25-1 with TRBJ2-5, with TRBD1 matching over 9 bases. The germline V gene has CDR1 MGHDK and CDR2 SYGVNS. The V segment lost 4 bases and the J segment 11 bases; nucleotides outside the gene matches: 8. This CDR3 has 13 amino acids. The CDR3 DNA reads as TGTGCCAGCAGTGTACAGGGGGCTCGAATTCAGTACTTC. Protein product: CASSVQGARIQYF. The variable domain in full, completed from reference TRBV25-1 and TRBJ2-5, reads EADIYQTPRYLVIGTGKKITLECSQTMGHDKMYWYQQDPGMELHLIHYSYGVNSTEKGDLSSESTVSRIRTEHFPLTLESARPSHTSQYLCASSVQGARIQYFGPGTRLLVL.

This clonotype was counted a few times. The chain combines TRBV21-1 with TRBJ2-4; TRBD2 is the table's D call and was not checked against the DNA. TRBV21-1 is classified as a pseudogene. The CDR3 length is 18 residues. The CDR3 DNA reads TGTGCCAGCAGCAAAATTGCCGGGACTAGCGGGAGGGTTTGCATTCAGTACTTC. Residues: CASSKIAGTSGRVCIQYF.

There are a few counts of this clonotype. V is TRBV3-1 and J is TRBJ2-7; TRBD1 is a possible D gene (7 bases). The CDR3 covers 15 residues. V lost 0 bases and J lost 1, with 10 bases in between. The germline CDR1 and CDR2 sequences are LGHDT and YNNKEL (reference sequence). The CDR3 DNA follows: TGTGCCAGCAGCCAAGAACAGGGGAGGTCCTACGAGCAGTACTTC. Its protein is CASSQEQGRSYEQYF.

The CDR3 DNA follows: TGCGCCAGCAGCCAAGAGACGCCTTATCAGCCCCAGCATTTT. This encodes CASSQETPYQPQHF. V gene TRBV4-1 combines with J gene TRBJ1-5; D ambiguous. Germline CDR1 reads MGHRA; CDR2 reads YSYEKL. CDR3 length: 14 amino acids. Trimming cost V 0 bases and J 5 bases, with 8 bases left between them.

The V and J genes are TRBV10-3 and TRBJ2-4, with D perhaps TRBD1 or TRBD2 (5 bases each). CDR3 length: 18 amino acids. Germline lookup yields CDR1 ENHRY and CDR2 SYGVKD. V dropped 2 bases and J dropped 0 bases, with 17 bases sitting between them. The CDR3 nucleotides read TGTGCCATCAGTGAGCCAATAGTGGGGGTCCCAGCCAAAAACATTCAGTACTTC. Encoded protein: CAISEPIVGVPAKNIQYF.

The chain carries TRBV27 and TRBJ2-1; 7 nucleotides match TRBD2. CDR1 is MNHEY and CDR2 is SMNVEV in the germline V gene (reference sequence). V lost 6 bases, J lost 2 bases, and 4 bases stayed unmatched. CDR3 length: 14 residues. DNA of the CDR3: TGTGCCAGCAGGGCTAGCGGAACCTACAATGAGCAGTTCTTC. Protein: CASRASGTYNEQFF.